A single sample is the source of the 30 T cell receptor beta chains below, sequenced in a study of cytomegalovirus exposure and HLA in healthy donors. Use of 60 Vbeta and 13 Jbeta primers characterized the PCR. Repertoires were generated with immunoSEQ multiplex PCR, while TCRdb's copy carries only in-frame clones and drops some. The table for this sample gives about 130,000 clones. The sequencing sample was made of PBMCs. The source is a man aged 18 to 35 in good health and CMV-seronegative.

This sequence joins TRBV7-3 and TRBJ2-1, with 12 bases identical to TRBD2. With 1 base clipped from V and 9 bases from J, the junction kept 7 bases outside the gene matches. Germline CDR1 is SGHTA and CDR2 is FQGTGA. The CDR3 is made up of 16 amino acids. CDR3 sequence (DNA): TGTGCCAGCAGCTTAATATCTAGCGGGGGGGTGGTTGAGCAGTTCTTC. Protein: CASSLISSGGVVEQFF.

The chain couples TRBV5-1 to TRBJ2-5; 9 bases align to TRBD2. The CDR3 extends over 15 amino acids. Germline values: CDR1 SGHRS, CDR2 YFSETQ. The V and J ends lost 2 bases and 5 bases, in that order; junction bases with no gene match: 7. The CDR3 DNA sequence: TGCGCCAGCAGCTTTAGCGGGGGCCACGGGGAGACCCAGTACTTC. Residues: CASSFSGGHGETQYF. Complete variable domain (other parts from reference TRBV5-1 and TRBJ2-5): KAGVTQTPRYLIKTRGQQVTLSCSPISGHRSVSWYQQTPGQGLQFLFEYFSETQRNKGNFPGRFSGRQFSNSRSEMNVSTLELGDSALYLCASSFSGGHGETQYFGPGTRLLVL.

The rearrangement joins TRBV15 to TRBJ2-5; 14 nucleotides agree with TRBD2. After removal of 4 bases from V and 5 bases from J, the junction contained 6 bases not matched to a gene. CDR1 and CDR2 (germline): LNHNV, YYDKDF (reference sequence). The CDR3 runs 16 residues. The CDR3 bases are TGTGCCACCAGCACCCGACTAGCGGGAGGGTCGGAGACCCAGTACTTC. Its protein product is CATSTRLAGGSETQYF.

The chain joins TRBV27 to TRBJ1-6; TRBD1 matches 7 bases. This CDR3 is built from 15 residues. J was trimmed by 6 bases and V by 4 bases; bases with no gene match: 6. Germline CDR1 and CDR2: MNHEY and SMNVEV (reference sequence). The CDR3 region is CASSSTGFSNSPLHF. CDR3 coding DNA: TGTGCCAGCAGTTCGACAGGGTTCTCTAATTCACCCCTCCACTTT.

The rearrangement joins TRBV6-5 to TRBJ2-1; 9 bases are a match to TRBD2. CDR1 is MNHEY and CDR2 is SVGAGI in the germline V gene. CDR3 size: 15 residues. J gave up 1 base and V 6 bases, and 4 bases lay outside the gene matches. CDR3 loop: CASSLAGTSYNEQFF. The CDR3 DNA reads TGTGCCAGCAGCCTAGCGGGGACATCCTACAATGAGCAGTTCTTC.

The V call is TRBV5-4, the J call TRBJ1-1; 8 nucleotides match TRBD1. The ends lost 4 bases at V and 5 bases at J; junction bases unmatched: 10. Germline V gene sequence: CDR1 SGHNT, CDR2 YYREEE (reference sequence). CDR3 length: 15 amino acids. CDR3 bases: TGTGCCAGCAGCAAGCCGGACAGGGCGCGGACTGAAGCTTTCTTT. Protein product: CASSKPDRARTEAFF.

The V gene is TRBV6-5, the J gene TRBJ2-7; 8 bases are a match to TRBD2. The CDR3 extends over 14 amino acids. Germline CDR1 and CDR2: MNHEY and SVGAGI. The V segment lost 5 bases and the J segment 6 bases; nucleotides outside the gene matches: 9. This CDR3 is CASSPSGGPGEQYF. CDR3 nucleotide sequence: TGTGCCAGCAGTCCCTCGGGAGGGCCCGGCGAGCAGTACTTC.

This sequence joins TRBV29-1 and TRBJ1-1; D gene uncertain. The CDR3 runs 12 residues. The V gene lost 7 bases and the J gene lost 1 base, with 10 bases spanning the gap. The germline CDR1 and CDR2 sequences are SQVTM and ANQGSEA. CDR3 DNA: TGCAGCGGCGAAAGGAGGAACACTGAAGCTTTCTTT. It translates to CSGERRNTEAFF.

The chain couples TRBV9 to TRBJ1-3, with TRBD1 matching over 7 bases. Germline-derived CDR1 and CDR2 are SGDLS and YYNGEE. The V gene end was trimmed by 4 bases and the J gene end by 2 bases; junction bases not matched to a gene: 6. This CDR3 has 15 amino acids. The CDR3 DNA sequence: TGTGCCAGCAGCTATGCCCAGGGGGCTGGAAACACCATATATTTT. Amino acid sequence: CASSYAQGAGNTIYF.

The V and J genes are TRBV7-2 and TRBJ1-2; TRBD1 is a possible D gene (6 bases). Per germline, CDR1 SGHTA and CDR2 FQGNSA. The CDR3 spans 15 residues. The V end was cut by 6 bases, the J end by 4 bases, with 18 bases between. The CDR3 sequence is CASSITSGEGYGYTF. The CDR3 DNA is TGTGCCAGCAGTATAACATCAGGGGAGGGCTATGGCTACACCTTC.

The chain employs TRBV19 and TRBJ2-1; 16 positions match TRBD2. V dropped 5 bases and J dropped 0; count of bases not matched to a gene: 7. The CDR3 contains 19 residues. Germline values: CDR1 LNHDA, CDR2 SQIVND (reference sequence). The CDR3 region has the DNA TGTGCCAGTAGTCCGTCGGGACTAGCGGGGGGGACCTCCTACAATGAGCAGTTCTTC. Translation gives CASSPSGLAGGTSYNEQFF.

The chain has TRBV11-2 and TRBJ2-3; D is ambiguous. Germline V lookup: CDR1 SGHAT, CDR2 FQNNGV. The CDR3 is 14 residues long. V dropped 1 base and J dropped 2 bases, with 7 bases sitting between them. This CDR3 reads CASSLVSLTDTQYF. CDR3 nucleotides: TGTGCCAGCAGCTTAGTGAGCCTCACAGATACGCAGTATTTT.

J is TRBJ2-2 and V is TRBV18, with a weak D call TRBD2 (5 bases). Germline CDR1 KGHSH, CDR2 LQKENI. Trimming took off 3 bases at V and 6 bases at J, with 17 bases between the two ends. The CDR3 is 16 amino acids. The CDR3 region has the DNA TGTGCCAGCTCACCCCATCCGGGGTCGCGGGCCGGGGAGCTGTTTTTT. Protein sequence: CASSPHPGSRAGELFF.

This chain joins TRBV27 and TRBJ2-7; TRBD2 might be the D (5 bases). Germline assignment: CDR1 MNHEY and CDR2 SMNVEV (reference sequence). V shed 4 bases and J shed 4 bases, with 11 bases lying between them. The CDR3 has 13 residues. The CDR3 loop reads CASSSRLHYEQYF. The DNA of the CDR3 is TGTGCCAGCAGTTCACGACTACATTACGAGCAGTACTTC.

The chain recombines TRBV2 with TRBJ2-2; 9 bases map to TRBD2. This CDR3 comprises 15 residues. From germline, CDR1 is SNHLY and CDR2 FYNNEI. The ends lost 1 base at V and 4 bases at J; junction bases unmatched: 1. The DNA for the CDR3 is TGTGCCAGCAGTGAAGTGCGGGAGGGCACCGGGGAGCTGTTTTTT. Translated: CASSEVREGTGELFF.

The chain has TRBV10-2 and TRBJ1-2, with 8 bases aligning to TRBD1. The CDR3 is made up of 13 amino acids. Germline CDR1 is WSHSY and CDR2 is SAAADI. J lost 6 bases, V lost 10 bases, and 10 bases had no gene match. The CDR3 loop is CATRTGREHGYTF. CDR3 sequence (DNA): TGCGCCACCCGGACAGGGAGGGAGCATGGCTACACCTTC.

Comments on this clone: At one boundary the junction diverges from the germline segment, which might be a read error. The genes are TRBV5-6 and TRBJ2-5, with 10 bases fitting TRBD2. CDR1 SGHDT and CDR2 YYEEEE come from the germline V gene. This CDR3 contains 18 residues. The chain's CDR3 is CASTLAPGTAGGRETQYF. CDR3 DNA sequence: TGTGCCAGCACCTTGGCCCCTGGGACAGCGGGGGGGAGAGAGACCCAGTACTTC.

The CDR3 is CASSQVGGSTYEQYF. The CDR3 bases are TGCGCCAGCAGCCAAGTTGGGGGGAGCACCTACGAGCAGTACTTC. The genes are TRBV4-1 and TRBJ2-7; a weak D match, TRBD2 (6 bases). The V gene's germline CDR1 is MGHRA and CDR2 YSYEKL. This CDR3 contains 15 residues. V was shortened by 1 base and J by 2 bases, with 12 bases between the two germline ends.

V usage is TRBV2 and J usage is TRBJ1-5, with D maybe TRBD1 (5 bases). Trimming left V 8 bases short and J 0 bases short, with 8 bases between. CDR3 size: 13 residues. CDR1 and CDR2 (germline): SNHLY, FYNNEI. The CDR3 sequence: CASDRYSNQPQHF. The CDR3 DNA reads as TGTGCCAGCGACAGATATAGCAATCAGCCCCAGCATTTT.

The chain combines TRBV28 with TRBJ2-3; D possibly corresponds to TRBD1 (5 bases). V was shortened by 4 bases and J by 2 bases, with 10 bases between the two germline ends. The germline V gene encodes CDR1 MDHEN and CDR2 SYDVKM. The CDR3 totals 14 residues. The CDR3 DNA sequence: TGTGCCAGCAGTTGGACACTACACACAGATACGCAGTATTTT. It translates to CASSWTLHTDTQYF. The variable domain in full, with the rest retrieved from reference TRBV28 and TRBJ2-3, is DVKVTQSSRYLVKRTGEKVFLECVQDMDHENMFWYRQDPGLGLRLIYFSYDVKMKEKGDIPEGYSVSREKKERFSLILESASTNQTSMYLCASSWTLHTDTQYFGPGTRLTVL.

The CDR3 bases are TGTGCCAGTAGTATAACGGGGGGTAGCTCCTACGAGCAGTACTTC. Translating gives CASSITGGSSYEQYF. This chain uses TRBV19 with TRBJ2-7; 7 bases align to TRBD2. Germline V gene data show CDR1 as LNHDA and CDR2 as SQIVND (reference sequence). The junction had 4 bases not matched to a gene; V was cut back by 2 bases and J by 0 bases. The CDR3 spans 15 residues.

The chain couples TRBV7-2 to TRBJ1-1; TRBD1 might be the D (6 bases). The germline gives CDR1 SGHTA, CDR2 FQGNSA. This CDR3 spans 12 amino acids. V was pared by 10 bases and J by 5 bases, with 14 bases between. CDR3 bases: TGTGCCACAGAAAGGGGGTATACTGAAGCTTTCTTT. Amino acid sequence: CATERGYTEAFF.

This chain connects TRBV28 to TRBJ2-7; a weak D match, TRBD2 (7 bases). V dropped 6 bases and J dropped 0 bases, with 15 bases sitting between them. The CDR3 is 15 amino acids. The germline V gene has CDR1 MDHEN and CDR2 SYDVKM. The CDR3 region is CASRSGGLNSYEQYF. The CDR3 DNA reads as TGTGCCAGCAGGTCCGGGGGGCTTAACTCCTACGAGCAGTACTTC.

The chain uses TRBV6-5 and TRBJ2-7, with D uncertain. Germline values: CDR1 MNHEY, CDR2 SVGAGI. Trimming removed 6 bases from V and 1 base from J, with 13 bases in between. This CDR3 is built from 14 residues. The CDR3 sequence: CASRRQGLSYEQYF. The CDR3 DNA sequence: TGTGCCAGCAGAAGACAAGGCCTTTCCTACGAGCAGTACTTC.

The V gene is TRBV11-1, the J gene TRBJ1-4; TRBD1 matches 7 bases. Germline CDR1 is SGHAT and CDR2 is FQDESV (reference sequence). The CDR3 extends over 15 amino acids. The trim removed 5 bases at V and 0 bases at J, leaving 3 bases unmatched. CDR3 sequence (DNA): TGTGCCAGCAGCCTCGGACAGGCAACTAATGAAAAACTGTTTTTT. As protein: CASSLGQATNEKLFF.

The chain carries TRBV5-5 and TRBJ1-4; D unresolved. This CDR3 comprises 14 residues. Germline V gene lookup returns CDR1 SGHKS and CDR2 YYEKEE (reference sequence). The V and J ends lost 1 base and 7 bases respectively, with 11 bases between them. The CDR3 is CASSLISVGEKLFF. CDR3 in DNA: TGTGCCAGCAGCTTGATAAGCGTCGGTGAAAAACTGTTTTTT. Complete variable domain (other parts from reference TRBV5-5 and TRBJ1-4): DAGVTQSPTHLIKTRGQQVTLRCSPISGHKSVSWYQQVLGQGPQFIFQYYEKEERGRGNFPDRFSARQFPNYSSELNVNALLLGDSALYLCASSLISVGEKLFFGSGTQLSVL.

The rearrangement joins TRBV5-4 to TRBJ2-7; maybe TRBD1 (5 bases). The length of the CDR3 is 14 residues. The V end was cut by 4 bases, the J end by 6 bases, with 17 bases between. Germline lookup yields CDR1 SGHNT and CDR2 YYREEE (reference sequence). The CDR3 region has the DNA TGTGCCAGCAGCACCGAAAGACAGTTGGGCGAGCAGTACTTC. As protein: CASSTERQLGEQYF.

The V and J genes are TRBV5-4 and TRBJ2-1; TRBD1 agrees at 7 bases. The germline gives CDR1 SGHNT, CDR2 YYREEE (reference sequence). The CDR3 sequence is 15 residues long. The ends lost 4 bases at V and 1 base at J; junction bases unmatched: 5. DNA for the CDR3: TGTGCCAGCAGCCTCGACAGGGCATCCTACAATGAGCAGTTCTTC. Amino acids: CASSLDRASYNEQFF.

The chain combines TRBV7-9 with TRBJ1-2; 7 bases fit TRBD1. The length of the CDR3 is 13 residues. Germline CDR1 and CDR2: SEHNR and FQNEAQ (reference sequence). V shed 3 bases, J shed 4 bases, and the junction held 2 bases outside the gene matches. The CDR3 coding sequence is TGTGCCAGCAGCTTGTACAGGGGCTATGGCTACACCTTC. It codes for CASSLYRGYGYTF.

The chain uses TRBV28 and TRBJ2-7, with D tentatively TRBD2 (6 bases). CDR1 and CDR2 (germline): MDHEN, SYDVKM. Trimming shortened V by 3 bases and J by 2 bases, and 11 bases separated the two germline ends. There are 14 residues in the CDR3. This CDR3 reads CASSFKGRPYEQYF. CDR3 coding DNA: TGTGCCAGCAGTTTTAAAGGGAGGCCCTACGAGCAGTACTTC.